What follows describes a single T cell receptor (beta chain). The antigen remains unidentified. Libraries were prepared by immunoSEQ multiplex PCR; TCRdb keeps only in-frame clonotypes and omits some of them. Among about 2 million clones listed, approximately 95% were seen once. The germline V and J ends were trimmed by 7 bases and 0 bases, with 13 bases remaining between them. The germline V gene has CDR1 MNHNS and CDR2 SASEGT. CDR3 length: 15 amino acids. Within Nashville, Tennessee resided all donors, each a Caucasian adult. CD4+ cells yielded CD45RA+ naive and CD45RA-negative memory subsets. The entry originates in a study of shared clonotypes between healthy human individuals. Points from the study as a whole: The sharing of 4% to 5.5% of naive CD4 clonotypes was seen across several donors.

The J gene is TRBJ1-5, the V gene TRBV6-1; maybe TRBD1 (5 bases). The origin of this receptor is a man younger than 30 in good health. The sample was naive CD4+ T cells sorted from blood. Subset indicated: CD45RA+ positively selected. The CDR3 reads CASIPLGVSNQPQHF. The CDR3 nucleotides are TGTGCCAGCATCCCATTGGGGGTTAGCAATCAGCCCCAGCATTTT.